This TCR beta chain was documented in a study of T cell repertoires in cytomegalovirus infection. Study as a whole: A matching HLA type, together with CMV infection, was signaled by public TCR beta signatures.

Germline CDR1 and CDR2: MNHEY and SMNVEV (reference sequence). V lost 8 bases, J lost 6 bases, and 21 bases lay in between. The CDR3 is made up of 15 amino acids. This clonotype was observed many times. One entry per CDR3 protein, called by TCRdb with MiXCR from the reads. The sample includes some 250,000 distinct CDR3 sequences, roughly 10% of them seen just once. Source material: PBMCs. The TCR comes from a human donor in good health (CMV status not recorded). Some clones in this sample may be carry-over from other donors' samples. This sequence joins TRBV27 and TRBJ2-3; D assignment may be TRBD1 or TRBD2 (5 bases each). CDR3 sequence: CASRTVTQGVDTQYF. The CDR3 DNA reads TGTGCCAGCCGAACCGTTACTCAGGGAGTCGATACGCAGTATTTT.